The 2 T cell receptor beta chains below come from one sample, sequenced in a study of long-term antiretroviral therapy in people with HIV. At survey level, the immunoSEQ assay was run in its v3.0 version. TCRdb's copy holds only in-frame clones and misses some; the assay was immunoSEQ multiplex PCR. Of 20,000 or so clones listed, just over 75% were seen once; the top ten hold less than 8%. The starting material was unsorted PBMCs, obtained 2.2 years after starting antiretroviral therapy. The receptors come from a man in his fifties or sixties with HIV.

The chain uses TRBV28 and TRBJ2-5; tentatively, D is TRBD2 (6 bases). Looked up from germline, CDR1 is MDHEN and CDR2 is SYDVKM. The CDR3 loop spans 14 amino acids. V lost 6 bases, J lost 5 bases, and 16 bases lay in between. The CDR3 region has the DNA TGTGCCAGCAGCCGGGACTGGGGCAGGGAGACCCAGTACTTC. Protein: CASSRDWGRETQYF.

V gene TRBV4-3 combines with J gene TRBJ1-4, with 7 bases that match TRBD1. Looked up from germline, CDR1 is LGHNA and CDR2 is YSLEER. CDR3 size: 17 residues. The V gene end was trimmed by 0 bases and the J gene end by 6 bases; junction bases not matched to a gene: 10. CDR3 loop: CASSQDLGTVGDEKLFF. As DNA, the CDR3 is TGCGCCAGCAGCCAAGATCTCGGGACAGTTGGAGATGAAAAACTGTTTTTT.